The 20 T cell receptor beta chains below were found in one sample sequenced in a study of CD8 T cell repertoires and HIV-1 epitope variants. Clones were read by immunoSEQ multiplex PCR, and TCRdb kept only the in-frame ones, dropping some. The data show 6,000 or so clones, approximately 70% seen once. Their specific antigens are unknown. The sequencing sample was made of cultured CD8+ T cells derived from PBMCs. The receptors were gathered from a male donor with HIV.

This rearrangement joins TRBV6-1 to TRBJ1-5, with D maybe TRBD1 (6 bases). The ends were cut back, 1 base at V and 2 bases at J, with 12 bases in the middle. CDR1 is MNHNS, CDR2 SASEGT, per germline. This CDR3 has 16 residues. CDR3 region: CASSEGTQGRNQPQHF. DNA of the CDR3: TGTGCCAGCAGTGAAGGGACACAGGGCCGCAATCAGCCCCAGCATTTT.

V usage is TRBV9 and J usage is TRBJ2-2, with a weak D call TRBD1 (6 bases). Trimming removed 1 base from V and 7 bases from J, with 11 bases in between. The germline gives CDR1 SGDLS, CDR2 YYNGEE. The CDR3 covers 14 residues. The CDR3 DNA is TGTGCCAGCAGCGTATCAGGGGTATACGGGGAGCTGTTTTTT. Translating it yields CASSVSGVYGELFF.

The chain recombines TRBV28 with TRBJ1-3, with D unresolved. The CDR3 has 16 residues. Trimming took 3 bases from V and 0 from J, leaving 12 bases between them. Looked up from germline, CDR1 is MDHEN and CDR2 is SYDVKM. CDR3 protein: CASSLGKEFSGNTIYF. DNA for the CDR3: TGTGCCAGCAGTTTGGGGAAGGAATTCTCTGGAAACACCATATATTTT.

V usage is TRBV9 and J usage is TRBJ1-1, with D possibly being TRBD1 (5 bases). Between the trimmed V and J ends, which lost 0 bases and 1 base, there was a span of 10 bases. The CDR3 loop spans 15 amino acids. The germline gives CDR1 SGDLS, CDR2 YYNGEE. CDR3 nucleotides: TGTGCCAGCAGCGTAGCGGGGGACCCGAACACTGAAGCTTTCTTT. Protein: CASSVAGDPNTEAFF.

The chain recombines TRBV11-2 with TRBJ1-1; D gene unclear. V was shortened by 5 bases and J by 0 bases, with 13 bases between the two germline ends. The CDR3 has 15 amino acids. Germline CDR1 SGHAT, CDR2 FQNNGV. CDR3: CASSLGPGMNTEAFF. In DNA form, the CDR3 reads TGTGCCAGCAGCCTCGGACCCGGAATGAACACTGAAGCTTTCTTT.

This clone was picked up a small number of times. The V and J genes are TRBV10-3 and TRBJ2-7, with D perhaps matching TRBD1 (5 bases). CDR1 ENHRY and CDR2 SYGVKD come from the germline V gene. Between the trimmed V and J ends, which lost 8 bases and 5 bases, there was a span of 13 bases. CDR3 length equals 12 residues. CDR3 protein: CAIEGDSHEQYF. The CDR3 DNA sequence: TGTGCCATCGAAGGAGACAGTCACGAGCAGTACTTC.

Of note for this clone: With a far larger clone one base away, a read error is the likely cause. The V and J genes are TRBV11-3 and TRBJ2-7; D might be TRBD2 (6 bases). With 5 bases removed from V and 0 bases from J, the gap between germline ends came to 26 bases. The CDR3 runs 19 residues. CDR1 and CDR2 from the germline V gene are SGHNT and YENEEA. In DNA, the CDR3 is TGTGCCAGCAGCCAAGAGCCGGGAGCGGGCGCCCTGAGCTCCTACGAGCAGTACTTC. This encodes CASSQEPGAGALSSYEQYF.

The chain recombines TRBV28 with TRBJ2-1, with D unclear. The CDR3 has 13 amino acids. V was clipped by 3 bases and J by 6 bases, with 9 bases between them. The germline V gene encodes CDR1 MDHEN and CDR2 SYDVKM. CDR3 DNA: TGTGCCAGCAGTTTTTCACAAGGCAATGAGCAGTTCTTC. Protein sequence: CASSFSQGNEQFF.

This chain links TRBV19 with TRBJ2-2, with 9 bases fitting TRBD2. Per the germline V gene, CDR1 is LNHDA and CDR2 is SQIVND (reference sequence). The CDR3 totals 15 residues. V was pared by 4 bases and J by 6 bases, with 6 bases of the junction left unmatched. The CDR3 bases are TGTGCCAGTAGTAGCCCTGCGGGGGGGTCCGGGGAGCTGTTTTTT. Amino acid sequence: CASSSPAGGSGELFF.

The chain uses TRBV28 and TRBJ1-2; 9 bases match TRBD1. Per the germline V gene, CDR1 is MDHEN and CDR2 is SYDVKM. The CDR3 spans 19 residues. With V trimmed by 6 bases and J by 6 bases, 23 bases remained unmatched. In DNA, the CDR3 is TGTGCCAGCAGCCACCAACAACGGTTGGGGGGACAGGGACAGGATGGCTACACCTTC. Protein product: CASSHQQRLGGQGQDGYTF.

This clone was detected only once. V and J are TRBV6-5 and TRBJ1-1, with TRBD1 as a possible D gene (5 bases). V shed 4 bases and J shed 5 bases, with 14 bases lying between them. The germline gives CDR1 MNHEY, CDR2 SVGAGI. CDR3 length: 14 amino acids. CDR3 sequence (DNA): TGTGCCAGCAGTTCGTTCAGGGTGTATACTGAAGCTTTCTTT. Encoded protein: CASSSFRVYTEAFF.

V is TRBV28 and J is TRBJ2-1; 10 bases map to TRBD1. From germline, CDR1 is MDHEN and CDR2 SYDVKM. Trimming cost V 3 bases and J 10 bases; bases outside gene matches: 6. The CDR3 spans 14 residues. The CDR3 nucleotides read TGTGCCAGCAGTTTGACAGGGGGCGAATACGAGCAGTTCTTC. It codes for CASSLTGGEYEQFF.

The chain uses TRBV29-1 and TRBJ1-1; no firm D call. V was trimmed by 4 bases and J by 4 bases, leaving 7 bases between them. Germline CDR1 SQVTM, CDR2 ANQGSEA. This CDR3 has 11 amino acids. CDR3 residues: CSVGVFTEAFF. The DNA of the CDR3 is TGCAGCGTTGGGGTGTTCACTGAAGCTTTCTTT.

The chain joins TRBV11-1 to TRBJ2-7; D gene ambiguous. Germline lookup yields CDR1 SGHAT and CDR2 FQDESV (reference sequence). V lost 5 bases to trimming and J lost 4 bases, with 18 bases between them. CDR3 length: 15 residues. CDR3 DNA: TGTGCCAGCAGCCCTAACCCTGGGCGAGCTTACGAGCAGTACTTC. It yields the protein CASSPNPGRAYEQYF.

The CDR3 is CASSGTGFQETQYF. CDR3 coding DNA: TGCGCCAGCAGCGGAACAGGGTTTCAAGAGACCCAGTACTTC. The chain recombines TRBV5-1 with TRBJ2-5, with D perhaps matching TRBD1 (6 bases). V was shortened by 4 bases and J by 2 bases, with 12 bases between the two germline ends. Germline CDR1 reads SGHRS; CDR2 reads YFSETQ. The CDR3 has 14 amino acids.

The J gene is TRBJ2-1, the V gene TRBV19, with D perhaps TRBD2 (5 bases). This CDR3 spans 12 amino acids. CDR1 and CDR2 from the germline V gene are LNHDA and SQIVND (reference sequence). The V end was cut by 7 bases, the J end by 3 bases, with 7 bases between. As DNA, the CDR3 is TGTGCCAGTAACGAGGGCTACAATGAGCAGTTCTTC. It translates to CASNEGYNEQFF.

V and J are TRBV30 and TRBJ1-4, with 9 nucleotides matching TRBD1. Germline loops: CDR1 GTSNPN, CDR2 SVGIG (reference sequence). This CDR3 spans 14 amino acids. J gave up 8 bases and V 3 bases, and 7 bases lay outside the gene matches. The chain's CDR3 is CAWSLTGGEEKLFF. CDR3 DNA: TGTGCCTGGAGCCTGACAGGGGGAGAAGAAAAACTGTTTTTT.

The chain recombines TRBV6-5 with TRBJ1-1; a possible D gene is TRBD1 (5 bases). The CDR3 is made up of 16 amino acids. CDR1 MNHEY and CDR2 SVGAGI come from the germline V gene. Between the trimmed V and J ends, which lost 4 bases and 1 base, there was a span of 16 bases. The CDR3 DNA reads TGTGCCAGCAGTTTAGTCGCCGGGGCCGGGAACACTGAAGCTTTCTTT. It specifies CASSLVAGAGNTEAFF.

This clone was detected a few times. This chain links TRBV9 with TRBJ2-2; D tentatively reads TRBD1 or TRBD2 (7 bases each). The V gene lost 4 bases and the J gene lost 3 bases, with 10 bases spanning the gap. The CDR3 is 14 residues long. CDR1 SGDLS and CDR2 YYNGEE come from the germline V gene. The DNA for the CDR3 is TGTGCCAGCAGCTCAGGGGGGGACACCGGGGAGCTGTTTTTT. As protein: CASSSGGDTGELFF.

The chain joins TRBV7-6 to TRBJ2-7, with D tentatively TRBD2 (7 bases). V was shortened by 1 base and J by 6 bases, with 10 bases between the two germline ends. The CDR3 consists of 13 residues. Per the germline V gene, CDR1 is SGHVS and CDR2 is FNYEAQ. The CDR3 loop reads CASSLGGGLEQYF. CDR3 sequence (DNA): TGTGCCAGCAGCTTAGGGGGGGGGCTCGAGCAGTACTTC.